The source of this T cell receptor (beta chain) is a study of shared clonotypes between healthy human individuals. General study results and limits: Generally, estimated richness proved larger in naive subsets than it did in memory subsets.

Method: immunoSEQ multiplex PCR; TCRdb's copy keeps in-frame clones and lacks some. Here the sample spans 2 million to 2.5 million clones, 85% to 95% being singletons. J lost 6 bases, V lost 1 base, and 3 bases had no gene match. Germline CDR1 reads SEHNR; CDR2 reads FQNEAQ (reference sequence). CDR3 length equals 14 residues. To note about this clone: Its target is unknown.

The naive CD8 fraction comprised CD45RO-negative cells positively selected for CCR7 and excluded terminally differentiated effector memory CD45RA+ cells. This clonotype was sampled from a man younger than 30 in good health. Some clones in this sample may be carry-over from other donors' samples. V gene TRBV7-9 combines with J gene TRBJ2-1; 7 bases map to TRBD2. Sequenced input: naive CD8+ T cells from PBMCs. The CDR3 is CASSLGRTSNEQFF. Here the CDR3 DNA reads TGTGCCAGCAGCTTAGGAAGGACTAGCAATGAGCAGTTCTTC.